This TCR beta chain stems from a study of blood T cell repertoires in COVID-19. Turning to the study itself: The samples span acute and convalescent COVID-19 from the United States, Italy and Spain. Sources were T cells, B-cell-depleted T cells, or PBMCs; the material itself was cDNA or gDNA.

How the authors handled the data: Estimates of nucleated cell counts were drawn from the amplification of reference gene primers. Method: immunoSEQ multiplex PCR; TCRdb's copy keeps in-frame clones and lacks some. The D gene and trimming were derived from the DNA, and the V and J assignments and clone size from that table. The sample gives some 130,000 clones, roughly nine tenths of which show up once; more than 9.5% is in the top ten. Germline V lookup: CDR1 ENHRY, CDR2 SYGVKD. The CDR3 is 14 amino acids. With 7 bases clipped from V and 7 bases from J, the junction kept 7 bases outside the gene matches.

Sample: peripheral blood. The sequence came from a woman aged 70-85 years with COVID-19, enrolled during active disease. J is TRBJ1-4 and V is TRBV10-3, with 9 bases identical to TRBD1. CDR3 nucleotides: TGTGCCATCAAGCCGGGACAGGGCGGTGAAAAACTGTTTTTT. The encoded protein is CAIKPGQGGEKLFF.